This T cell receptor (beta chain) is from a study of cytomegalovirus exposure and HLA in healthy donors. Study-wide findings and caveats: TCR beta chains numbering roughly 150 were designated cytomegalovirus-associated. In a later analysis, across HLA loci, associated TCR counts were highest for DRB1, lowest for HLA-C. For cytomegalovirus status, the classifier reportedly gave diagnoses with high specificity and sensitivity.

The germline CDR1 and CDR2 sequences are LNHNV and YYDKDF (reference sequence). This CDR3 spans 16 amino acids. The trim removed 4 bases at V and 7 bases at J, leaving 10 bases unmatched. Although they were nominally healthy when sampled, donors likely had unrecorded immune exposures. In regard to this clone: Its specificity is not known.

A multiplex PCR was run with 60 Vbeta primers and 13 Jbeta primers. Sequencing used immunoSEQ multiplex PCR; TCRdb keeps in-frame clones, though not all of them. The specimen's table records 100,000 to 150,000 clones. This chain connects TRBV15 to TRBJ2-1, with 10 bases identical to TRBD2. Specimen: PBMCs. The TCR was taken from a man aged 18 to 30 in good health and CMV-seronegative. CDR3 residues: CATSTKLAGPRNEQFF. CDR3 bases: TGTGCCACCAGCACGAAACTAGCGGGGCCGAGGAATGAGCAGTTCTTC.